Listed here is a single TCR beta chain. No cognate antigen has been identified for it. No much larger clone is present one base from it, and per-base qualities are unavailable. The CDR3 regions of human TCRbeta chains were subjected to immunosequencing. The original pipeline was this. TCRs in the repertoires were matched against a reference library of SARS-CoV-2-specific TCRs that had been generated with the MIRA antigen-specificity platform. Breadth meant the fraction of unique TCRs that were SARS-CoV-2-associated, whereas depth meant the fraction of total T cells that were SARS-CoV-2-associated. Each spike-specific TCR was assigned to its reactive spike region and to a CD4 or CD8 class using the MIRA data. Log10-transformed breadth and depth values were compared by one-way ANOVA with Sidak's multiple comparisons tests. Here the immuneACCESS table is served through TCRdb, limited to in-frame sequences with V and J called. Missing clones are a known gap in these copies; in checked studies unresolved V genes cover under half, and the rest lacks a known reason. V and J calls and clone size are those listed in that table; D and trimming were worked out from the DNA. The sample profile shows about 93,000 clones; 65% to 90% of them were found once. 6.3% of the sample is taken by the ten largest.

The record originates from a study of T cell responses to AZD1222 COVID-19 vaccine (TCRdb year 2021). With respect to the entire study: AZD1222 recipients given second doses at about 4 weeks or at about 12 weeks were pooled, since spike-specific TCR depth and breadth were not found to differ between the two schedules. TCR sequencing covered roughly 230 trial participants: some 210 given two doses of AZD1222 and 26 given two doses of MenACWY control vaccine. Enrollment into the trials was organized by age into subgroups of 18-55, 56-69 and 70-plus years, and those subgroups contained about 150, 27 and 61 TCR-sequenced participants, respectively.

What the study reported, not specific to this receptor: A significant rise in spike-specific TCR breadth and depth was observed after two AZD1222 doses relative to day 0 and relative to MenACWY recipients. In the small 56-69-year group, the increase in depth fell short of significance, most likely because of low power. No day 14 peak-response samples were available, so repertoires were characterized only after the peak T cell response. The whole spike protein was spanned by vaccine-associated CD4 TCRs, and dominant responses were seen in regions 160-218 and 743-854. Only five to seven AZD1222 recipients were SARS-CoV-2 seropositive at baseline, limiting conclusions about previously exposed vaccinees. Most participants were white British and females outnumbered males, and the authors suggested that clonal diversity may have been underestimated. Nearly half of unique spike-specific TCRs reportedly recognized epitopes outside regions mutated in the B.1.351 and B.1.1.7 variants.

The time point label here, explained by the study, means: baseline before first vaccination. Samples from vaccinated people were obtained from the UK trials COV001 and COV002, which included a single-blind randomized controlled phase 2/3 trial of AZD1222 (ChAdOx1 nCoV-19) in healthy adults. For TCRbeta chain sequencing, PBMC samples were collected from trial participants at day 0 and at day 28 after the second dose. CDR1 SGHNT and CDR2 YENEEA were looked up in the germline V gene. The CDR3 runs 15 amino acids, cysteine and phenylalanine included. CDR3 DNA only is kept here, 45 bases in frame from base 1. V lost 0 bases and J lost 4 bases; the stretch between them is 13 bases long.

The TCR originated in an adult in good health. This material consisted of peripheral blood, taken on day 0 of AZD1222 vaccination. The rearrangement combines TRBV11-3 with TRBJ2-7, and possibly TRBD1, on 5 matching bases. The DNA is TGTGCCAGCAGCTTAGAAGGCAGGGTTGGGTACGAGCAGTACTTC. Its protein is CASSLEGRVGYEQYF.